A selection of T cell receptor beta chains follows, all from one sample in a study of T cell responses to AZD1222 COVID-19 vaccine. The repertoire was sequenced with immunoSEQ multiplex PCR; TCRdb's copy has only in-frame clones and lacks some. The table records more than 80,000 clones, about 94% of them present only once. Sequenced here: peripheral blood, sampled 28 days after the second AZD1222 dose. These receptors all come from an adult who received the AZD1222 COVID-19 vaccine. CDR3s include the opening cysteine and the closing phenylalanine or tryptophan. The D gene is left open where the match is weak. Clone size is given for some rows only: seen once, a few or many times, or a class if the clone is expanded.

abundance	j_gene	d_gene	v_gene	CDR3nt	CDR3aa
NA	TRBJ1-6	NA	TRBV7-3	TGTGCCAGCAGCTTAACACCGGAGGTCTCACCCCTCCACTTT	CASSLTPEVSPLHF
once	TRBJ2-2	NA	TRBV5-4	TGTGCCAGCAGCCCGGGACACAACACCGGGGAGCTGTTTTTT	CASSPGHNTGELFF
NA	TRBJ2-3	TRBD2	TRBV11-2	TGTGCCAGCAGCCGTAGCGGGGGCACAGATACGCAGTATTTT	CASSRSGGTDTQYF
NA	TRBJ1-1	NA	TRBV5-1	TGCGCCAGCAGCTTGGGGGGCTTGGACACTGAAGCTTTCTTT	CASSLGGLDTEAFF
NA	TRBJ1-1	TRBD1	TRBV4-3	TGCGCCAGCAGCCAAGAGACAGGGTTGGGGACTGAAGCTTTCTTT	CASSQETGLGTEAFF
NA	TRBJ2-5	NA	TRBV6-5	TGTGCCAGCAGTTACTCGACTCTCGGGACCCAGTACTTC	CASSYSTLGTQYF
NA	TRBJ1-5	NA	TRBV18	TGTGCCAGCTCACCGGAATCCGATCAGCCCCAGCATTTT	CASSPESDQPQHF
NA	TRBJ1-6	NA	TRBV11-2	TGTGCCAGCAGCCCATTAGTTGGGACGGCGAATTCACCCCTCCACTTT	CASSPLVGTANSPLHF
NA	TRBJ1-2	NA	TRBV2	TGTGCCAGCAGGGGACTTAGGATTAACTATGGCTACACCTTC	CASRGLRINYGYTF
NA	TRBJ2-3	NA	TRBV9	TGTGCCAGCAGCGTCGGCTCGGGACTCCTCACAGATACGCAGTATTTT	CASSVGSGLLTDTQYF
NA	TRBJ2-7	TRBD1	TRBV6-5	TGTGCCAGCAGTTACTCGACCACTGGGACAGGGTTCGAGCAGTACTTC	CASSYSTTGTGFEQYF
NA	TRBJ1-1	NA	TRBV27	TGTGCCAGCAGTTTATTCAGGACACACACTGAAGCTTTCTTT	CASSLFRTHTEAFF
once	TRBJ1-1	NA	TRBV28	TGTGCCAGCAGCCCAGAAAGAGGGGAGCTCACTGAAGCTTTCTTT	CASSPERGELTEAFF
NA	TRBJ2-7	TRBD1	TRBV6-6	TGTGCCAGCAGTTCCCAGACAGGGGGAAGAGAGCAGTACTTC	CASSSQTGGREQYF
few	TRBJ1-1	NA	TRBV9	TGTGCCAGCAGCGTAGAAGGGGGGCTCGTAAACACTGAAGCTTTCTTT	CASSVEGGLVNTEAFF
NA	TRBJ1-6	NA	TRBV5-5	TGTGCCAGCAGCGTGCTCAATTCACCCCTCCACTTT	CASSVLNSPLHF
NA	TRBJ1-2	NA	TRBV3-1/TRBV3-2	TGTGCCAGCAGCTATCTGATACAGGGTAGTGGCTACACCTTC	CASSYLIQGSGYTF
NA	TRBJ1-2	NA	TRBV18	TGTGCCAGCTCCCGACGGCGGGATGTCGGTTCTTTCTATGGCTACACCTTC	CASSRRRDVGSFYGYTF
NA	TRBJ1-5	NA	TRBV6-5	TGTGCCAGCAGGCCGGAGAGGCCCGTCAATCAGCCCCAGCATTTT	CASRPERPVNQPQHF
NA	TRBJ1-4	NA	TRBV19	TGTGCCAGTAGCACTGGGGCGCCGGCTAATGAAAAACTGTTTTTT	CASSTGAPANEKLFF
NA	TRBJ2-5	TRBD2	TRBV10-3	TGTGCCATCAGTGACCCGGGACTAGCGGAGGGAGAGACCCAGTACTTC	CAISDPGLAEGETQYF
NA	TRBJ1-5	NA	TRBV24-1	TGTGCCACCAGTGACAGCAATCAGCCCCAGCATTTT	CATSDSNQPQHF
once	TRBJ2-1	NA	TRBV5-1	TGCGCCAGCAGCACCTACGGGACCTCGAATGAGCAGTTCTTC	CASSTYGTSNEQFF
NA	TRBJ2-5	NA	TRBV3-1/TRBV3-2	TGTGCCAGCAGCCGCAGGGGGGATGGCGAGACCCAGTACTTC	CASSRRGDGETQYF
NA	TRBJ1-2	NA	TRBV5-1	TGCGCCAGCAGCTTGTCGGCCGGAGCTAACTATGGCTACACCTTC	CASSLSAGANYGYTF
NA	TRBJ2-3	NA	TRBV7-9	TGTGCCAGCAGCGATGGGGCGCCTGCCACAGATACGCAGTATTTT	CASSDGAPATDTQYF
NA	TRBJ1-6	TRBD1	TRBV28	TGTGCCAGCAGTTTATCTATAGGAGGTTATTATGGGACAGAGAGCTCCTATAATTCACCCCTCCACTTT	CASSLSIGGYYGTESSYNSPLHF
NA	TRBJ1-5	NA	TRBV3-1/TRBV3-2	TGTGCCAGCAGCCAAGGCCGGGCCGATACGCCCCAGCATTTT	CASSQGRADTPQHF
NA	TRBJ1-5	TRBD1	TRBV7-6	TGTGCCAGCAGCCCTATGACAGGGGGCGAAAGCAATCAGCCCCAGCATTTT	CASSPMTGGESNQPQHF
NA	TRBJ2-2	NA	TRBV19	TGTGCCAGTAGTATGATGTCCGGGGAGCTGTTTTTT	CASSMMSGELFF
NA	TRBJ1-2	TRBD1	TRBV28	TGTGCCAGCAGTCATGGACAGGGAGGGCGGTATGGCTACACCTTC	CASSHGQGGRYGYTF
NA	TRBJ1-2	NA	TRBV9	TGTGCCAGCAGCGAAGGGCTCCGGGACTATGGCTACACCTTC	CASSEGLRDYGYTF
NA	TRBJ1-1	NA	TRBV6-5	TGTGCCAGCACCGAGTTCGTGAGTATCCCTGAAGCTTTCTTT	CASTEFVSIPEAFF
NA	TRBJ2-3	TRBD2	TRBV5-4	TGTGCCAGCAGCTTGGTCGGGGGGGCCAGCACAGATACGCAGTATTTT	CASSLVGGASTDTQYF
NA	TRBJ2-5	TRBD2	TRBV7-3	TGTGCCAGCAGCTTAGACCAAGGACTAGCGGGGGAGTTAGAAGAGACCCAGTACTTC	CASSLDQGLAGELEETQYF
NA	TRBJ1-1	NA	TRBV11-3	TGTGCCAGCAGCTCATTCCCAGGGTATGACACTGAAGCTTTCTTT	CASSSFPGYDTEAFF
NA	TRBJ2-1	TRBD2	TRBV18	TGTGCCAGCTCACCACACGTAGCGGGGGGGGCGTACAATGAGCAGTTCTTC	CASSPHVAGGAYNEQFF
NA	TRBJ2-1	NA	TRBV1	TGCACCGCAGGGAGGCCGATTGAACTAGTTACCAATGAGCAGTTCTTC	CTAGRPIELVTNEQFF
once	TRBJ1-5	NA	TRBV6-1	TGTGCCAGCAGTGAAGCCCCGGATAGCAATCAGCCCCAGCATTTT	CASSEAPDSNQPQHF
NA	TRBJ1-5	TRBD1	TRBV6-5	TGTGCCAGCGGGGGACAGCGCAATCAGCCCCAGCATTTT	CASGGQRNQPQHF
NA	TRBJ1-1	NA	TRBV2	TGTGCCAGCACGAGGGGACCCACTGAAGCTTTCTTT	CASTRGPTEAFF
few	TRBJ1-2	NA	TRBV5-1	TGCGCCAGCAGCTTGGGTATCAGTTCCTATGGCTACACCTTC	CASSLGISSYGYTF
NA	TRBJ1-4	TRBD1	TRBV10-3	TGTGCCATCAGGGGACAGGGGGGCGAAAAACTGTTTTTT	CAIRGQGGEKLFF
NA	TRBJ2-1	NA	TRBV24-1	TGTGCCACCAGCCTGGCGGGGCGAGTTAATGAGCAGTTCTTC	CATSLAGRVNEQFF